These T cell receptor beta chains were read from a single sample in a study of type 1 regulatory T cells. Their antigens remain unidentified. TCRdb re-called the reads through MiXCR, storing one row per CDR3 protein. The sample has approximately 42,000 distinct CDR3 sequences; about 12% are singletons. The specimen was cultured non-Tr1 T cells, either the whole culture or a sorted T cell fraction (not recorded which). All receptors come from a human donor in good health. Both conserved end residues are part of each CDR3. The D gene is left open where the match is weak. Not all rows give a size; the values are once, few, many and, for expanded clones, a class.

cdr3_nt: TGCGCCAGCAGGGGTACAGGGGGCAATGAGCAGTTCTTC
cdr3_aa: CASRGTGGNEQFF
v_call: TRBV5-1
clone_size: many
d_call: TRBD1
j_call: TRBJ2-1

cdr3_nt: TGCAGCGTCGGGCTCTCTGGGGCCAACGTCCTGACTTTC
cdr3_aa: CSVGLSGANVLTF
v_call: TRBV29-1
clone_size: many
d_call: -
j_call: TRBJ2-6

cdr3_nt: TGTGCCAGCAGTTTAGGGGCGGGCACCTGGTATGGCTACACCTTC
cdr3_aa: CASSLGAGTWYGYTF
v_call: TRBV12-3/TRBV12-4
clone_size: many
d_call: -
j_call: TRBJ1-2

cdr3_nt: TGTGCCAGCAGCTCCCTAACCACAGATACGCAGTATTTT
cdr3_aa: CASSSLTTDTQYF
v_call: TRBV7-3
clone_size: few
d_call: -
j_call: TRBJ2-3

cdr3_nt: TGTGCCAGCAGTCCCAGCAATCAGCCCCAGCATTTT
cdr3_aa: CASSPSNQPQHF
v_call: TRBV6-6
clone_size: many
d_call: -
j_call: TRBJ1-5

cdr3_nt: TGTGCCTGGGACGAAGGGCAAGAGACCCAGTACTTC
cdr3_aa: CAWDEGQETQYF
v_call: TRBV30
clone_size: -
d_call: -
j_call: TRBJ2-5

cdr3_nt: TGTGCCAGCAAGAGCGGGAGGGTCGGCGAGCAGTACTTC
cdr3_aa: CASKSGRVGEQYF
v_call: TRBV27
clone_size: many
d_call: TRBD2
j_call: TRBJ2-7

cdr3_nt: TGTGCCAGCAGCCAAGGTTGGAGTGGGGAGACCCAGTACTTC
cdr3_aa: CASSQGWSGETQYF
v_call: TRBV3-1
clone_size: -
d_call: -
j_call: TRBJ2-5

cdr3_nt: TGCAGTGCTGCCCGGCCAGAACATGGCTACACCTTC
cdr3_aa: CSAARPEHGYTF
v_call: TRBV20-1
clone_size: medium-sized
d_call: -
j_call: TRBJ1-2

cdr3_nt: TGTGCCAGCAGCCTCTTGTTGGGGTCCTACGAGCAGTACTTC
cdr3_aa: CASSLLLGSYEQYF
v_call: TRBV7-2
clone_size: many
d_call: -
j_call: TRBJ2-7

cdr3_nt: TGTGCCAGCAGCTTATATGGCGGGTCCTACAATGAGCAGTTCTTC
cdr3_aa: CASSLYGGSYNEQFF
v_call: TRBV7-2
clone_size: -
d_call: -
j_call: TRBJ2-1

cdr3_nt: TGTGCCAGCACCGGCCCGAGGGGGGTCGCTTTCTTT
cdr3_aa: CASTGPRGVAFF
v_call: TRBV3-1
clone_size: many
d_call: -
j_call: TRBJ1-1

cdr3_nt: TGTGCCAGCAGCCCTCTAGAATTGTTAGCGGCGAACACCGGGGAGCTGTTTTTT
cdr3_aa: CASSPLELLAANTGELFF
v_call: TRBV27
clone_size: few
d_call: -
j_call: TRBJ2-2

cdr3_nt: TGTGCCAGCAGCCCTCCCGGGACTAGCGGAGATACGCAGTATTTT
cdr3_aa: CASSPPGTSGDTQYF
v_call: TRBV12-3/TRBV12-4
clone_size: -
d_call: TRBD2
j_call: TRBJ2-3

cdr3_nt: TGTGCGACCTCTCGGACAGGAGAGGTTGCTCAGCCCCAGCATTTT
cdr3_aa: CATSRTGEVAQPQHF
v_call: TRBV15
clone_size: -
d_call: TRBD1
j_call: TRBJ1-5

cdr3_nt: TGCGCCAGCAGCCTCGTACCAGGGGGCGACTATGGCTACACCTTC
cdr3_aa: CASSLVPGGDYGYTF
v_call: TRBV5-1
clone_size: many
d_call: TRBD1
j_call: TRBJ1-2

cdr3_nt: TGTGCCAGCAGCCAGGGACTAGCGGGGCGGGGTACGCAGTATTTT
cdr3_aa: CASSQGLAGRGTQYF
v_call: TRBV7-8
clone_size: -
d_call: TRBD2
j_call: TRBJ2-3

cdr3_nt: TGTGCCAGTAGTAGCCTAGATACGCAGTATTTT
cdr3_aa: CASSSLDTQYF
v_call: TRBV19
clone_size: -
d_call: -
j_call: TRBJ2-3

cdr3_nt: TGTGCCAGCAGTTCCGGGACTAGCGGCTACGAGCAGTACTTC
cdr3_aa: CASSSGTSGYEQYF
v_call: TRBV12-3/TRBV12-4
clone_size: many
d_call: TRBD2
j_call: TRBJ2-7

cdr3_nt: TGTGCCAGCAGACCAAGTCTTATAGGACAGGGGGCCCGCGAGACCCAGTACTTC
cdr3_aa: CASRPSLIGQGARETQYF
v_call: TRBV27
clone_size: many
d_call: TRBD1
j_call: TRBJ2-5

cdr3_nt: TGTGCCAGCAGCAAGATGGGCCCTATAAACATTCAGTACTTC
cdr3_aa: CASSKMGPINIQYF
v_call: TRBV28
clone_size: many
d_call: -
j_call: TRBJ2-4

cdr3_nt: TGTGCCAGCAGCTTATTCGCCGGGGAGCTGTTTTTT
cdr3_aa: CASSLFAGELFF
v_call: TRBV7-9
clone_size: few
d_call: -
j_call: TRBJ2-2

cdr3_nt: TGTGCCAGCAGCGTAGGGGAGCGCAATGAGCAGTTCTTC
cdr3_aa: CASSVGERNEQFF
v_call: TRBV9
clone_size: many
d_call: -
j_call: TRBJ2-1

cdr3_nt: TGTGCCAGCAGCTCGGGACTAGCGGGAGGTGAGCAGTTCTTC
cdr3_aa: CASSSGLAGGEQFF
v_call: TRBV7-2
clone_size: many
d_call: TRBD2
j_call: TRBJ2-1

cdr3_nt: TGCGCCAGCAGCTTACCTAGCTACGAGCAGTACTTC
cdr3_aa: CASSLPSYEQYF
v_call: TRBV5-1
clone_size: many
d_call: -
j_call: TRBJ2-7

cdr3_nt: TGTGCCAGCAGCTTAAGTGGTCAAGGGTACAATGAGCAGTTCTTC
cdr3_aa: CASSLSGQGYNEQFF
v_call: TRBV7-2
clone_size: -
d_call: -
j_call: TRBJ2-1

cdr3_nt: TGTGCCAGCAGTTTAGCTAGCGGGAGCGTCTACAATGAGCAGTTCTTC
cdr3_aa: CASSLASGSVYNEQFF
v_call: TRBV12-3/TRBV12-4
clone_size: -
d_call: TRBD2
j_call: TRBJ2-1

cdr3_nt: TGTGCCAGCAGCTTAGAACCCGCTGTTGAGCAGTTCTTC
cdr3_aa: CASSLEPAVEQFF
v_call: TRBV7-9
clone_size: -
d_call: -
j_call: TRBJ2-1

cdr3_nt: TGTGCCAGCAGCTTAGGAGGGCAGGGCAACACCGGGGAGCTGTTTTTT
cdr3_aa: CASSLGGQGNTGELFF
v_call: TRBV7-3
clone_size: once
d_call: -
j_call: TRBJ2-2

cdr3_nt: TGTGCCTGGAGCAAACAGGGTGATCAGCCCCAGCATTTT
cdr3_aa: CAWSKQGDQPQHF
v_call: TRBV30
clone_size: -
d_call: -
j_call: TRBJ1-5

cdr3_nt: TGTGCCAGTAGCCCGGGGACAACCAGAGGAGACTCAGACGAGCAGTACTTC
cdr3_aa: CASSPGTTRGDSDEQYF
v_call: TRBV19
clone_size: -
d_call: -
j_call: TRBJ2-7

cdr3_nt: TGCGCCAGCAGCCAAGATGGGGGTGGATTAGCGGGGTACAGTGAGCAGTTCTTC
cdr3_aa: CASSQDGGGLAGYSEQFF
v_call: TRBV4-3
clone_size: -
d_call: TRBD2
j_call: TRBJ2-1

cdr3_nt: TGTGCCAGCAGTTACTCGATCTCAACCAGTTCGAGGGCTAGCGAGCAGTACTTC
cdr3_aa: CASSYSISTSSRASEQYF
v_call: TRBV6-5
clone_size: few
d_call: -
j_call: TRBJ2-7

cdr3_nt: TGTGCCAGTACCCCCTGGACAGGGGGCAGCGCCGGGGAGCTGTTTTTT
cdr3_aa: CASTPWTGGSAGELFF
v_call: TRBV19
clone_size: few
d_call: TRBD1
j_call: TRBJ2-2